These T cell receptor beta chains were read from a single sample in a study of blood T cell repertoires in COVID-19. Assay: immunoSEQ multiplex PCR; the TCRdb copy retains only in-frame clones and omits some. There are 300,000 to 400,000 clones in the sample; 90% occur only once, and roughly 3.9% lies in the top ten. The sequencing sample was made of PBMCs or T cells enriched from blood (not recorded which). Source of these receptors: a woman aged 25 to 39 who had been exposed to COVID-19. CDR3s include the opening cysteine and the closing phenylalanine or tryptophan. Each record gives: CDR3 length, J gene, V gene, clone size, D gene, CDR3 protein, CDR3 DNA. A D gene is named only where the DNA matches it firmly. Not every row has a clone size; where given, it reads once, few, many or a size class.

16 TRBJ1-6 TRBV5-4 - - CASSLGSGRGNSPLHF TGTGCCAGCAGCTTGGGATCTGGGAGGGGTAATTCACCCCTCCACTTT
13 TRBJ2-7 TRBV10-3 - - CAISDLQGYEQYF TGTGCCATCAGTGACTTACAGGGATACGAGCAGTACTTC
14 TRBJ1-2 TRBV3-1/TRBV3-2 once - CASSQVSVGGGYTF TGTGCCAGCAGCCAAGTTTCGGTTGGAGGGGGCTACACCTTC
15 TRBJ2-1 TRBV3-1/TRBV3-2 - - CASRDHGGVYNEQFF TGTGCCAGCAGGGACCATGGCGGGGTTTACAATGAGCAGTTCTTC
14 TRBJ1-1 TRBV7-9 - - CASRTSTPGTEAFF TGTGCCAGCAGAACATCAACACCGGGCACTGAAGCTTTCTTT
13 TRBJ1-1 TRBV15 - - CATSGAWNTEAFF TGTGCCACCAGCGGGGCGTGGAACACTGAAGCTTTCTTT
13 TRBJ1-1 TRBV27 - TRBD1 CASSLLEGAPAFF TGTGCCAGCAGTTTACTTGAGGGGGCTCCAGCTTTCTTT
18 TRBJ2-2 TRBV7-2 - TRBD1 CASSLGPTSRGRTGELFF TGTGCCAGCAGCTTAGGGCCCACCTCCAGGGGGAGAACCGGGGAGCTGTTTTTT
17 TRBJ2-3 TRBV12-5 - TRBD1 CASGLVPIPTGTDTQYF TGTGCTAGTGGTTTGGTACCCATCCCGACAGGGACAGATACGCAGTATTTT
11 TRBJ2-3 TRBV10-3 - - CATRGPDTQYF TGTGCCACGCGGGGCCCAGATACGCAGTATTTT
18 TRBJ1-1 TRBV18 - - CASSPNPLRSPMNTEAFF TGTGCCAGCTCACCGAACCCTCTCAGGTCTCCTATGAACACTGAAGCTTTCTTT
18 TRBJ2-6 TRBV28 once - CASSSPTGKSSGANVLTF TGTGCCAGCAGTTCGCCGACAGGCAAGAGCTCTGGGGCCAACGTCCTGACTTTC
20 TRBJ1-5 TRBV7-3 - TRBD1 CASSLRGPGQVIYSNQPQHF TGTGCCAGCAGCTTAAGGGGTCCGGGACAGGTGATATATAGCAATCAGCCCCAGCATTTT
16 TRBJ1-5 TRBV4-3 - - CASSQDARPLNQPQHF TGCGCCAGCAGCCAAGATGCGAGGCCCCTAAATCAGCCCCAGCATTTT
14 TRBJ2-7 TRBV27 many - CASSLQGGAYEQYF TGTGCCAGCAGTTTACAGGGGGGTGCCTACGAGCAGTACTTC
17 TRBJ2-5 TRBV3-1/TRBV3-2 - TRBD2 CASSHLRAAGEKETQYF TGTGCCAGCAGCCACCTAAGGGCAGCGGGGGAAAAAGAGACCCAGTACTTC
8 TRBJ1-6 TRBV21-1 once - CAKLPLHF TGTGCCAAGCTACCCCTCCACTTT
15 TRBJ2-3 TRBV7-7 - - CASSPAGSSTDTQYF TGTGCCAGCAGCCCCGCGGGGTCTAGCACAGATACGCAGTATTTT
11 TRBJ2-3 TRBV29-1 - - CSVGVTDTQYF TGCAGCGTTGGTGTAACAGATACGCAGTATTTT
15 TRBJ2-2 TRBV7-2 - - CASSAGLLRTGELFF TGTGCCAGCAGCGCAGGACTCCTTAGAACCGGGGAGCTGTTTTTT
15 TRBJ1-1 TRBV6-5 - TRBD1 CASSFSGTAGTEAFF TGTGCCAGCAGTTTTTCCGGGACAGCGGGCACTGAAGCTTTCTTT
14 TRBJ2-5 TRBV20-1 - - CSASDHRKSETQYF TGCAGTGCTAGTGACCACAGAAAGTCGGAGACCCAGTACTTC
14 TRBJ2-3 TRBV14 - TRBD2 CASSQGLTADTQYF TGTGCCAGCAGCCAGGGACTAACGGCGGATACGCAGTATTTT
13 TRBJ1-2 TRBV3-1/TRBV3-2 few - CASSQEQGTGYTF TGTGCCAGCAGCCAAGAGCAGGGTACCGGCTACACCTTC
15 TRBJ1-2 TRBV6-5 - - CASSPYRVVNYGYTF TGTGCCAGCAGCCCCTACAGGGTGGTTAACTATGGCTACACCTTC
12 TRBJ1-2 TRBV5-1 - - CASSPDFYGYTF TGCGCCAGCAGCCCCGACTTCTATGGCTACACCTTC
19 TRBJ1-6 TRBV10-1 - TRBD1 CAIHPLGQEAGSYNSPLHF TGCGCCATCCACCCGTTGGGACAGGAGGCCGGGTCCTATAATTCACCCCTCCACTTT
13 TRBJ2-5 TRBV18 - - CASSPQERETQYF TGTGCCAGCTCACCACAGGAGAGGGAGACCCAGTACTTC
15 TRBJ2-3 TRBV7-9 - - CASSSDFYSTDTQYF TGTGCCAGCAGCTCGGACTTTTATAGCACAGATACGCAGTATTTT
15 TRBJ2-1 TRBV5-4 - TRBD1 CASSFWGQTYNEQFF TGTGCCAGCAGCTTTTGGGGACAGACCTACAATGAGCAGTTCTTC
14 TRBJ1-1 TRBV7-8 - TRBD1 CASSLVGGNTEAFF TGTGCCAGCAGCTTAGTAGGGGGCAACACTGAAGCTTTCTTT
15 TRBJ1-4 TRBV4-3 once - CASSQDKARDEKLFF TGCGCCAGCAGCCAAGATAAGGCCAGGGATGAAAAACTGTTTTTT
16 TRBJ2-2 TRBV27 few TRBD2 CASSLLLAGGPGELFF TGTGCCAGCAGTTTATTACTAGCGGGGGGGCCCGGGGAGCTGTTTTTT
16 TRBJ2-7 TRBV7-6 once TRBD2 CASSLAREGRSYEQYF TGTGCCAGCAGCTTAGCGCGGGAGGGAAGGTCCTACGAGCAGTACTTC
15 TRBJ2-2 TRBV27 - TRBD2 CASRLAGGRSGELFF TGTGCCAGCCGACTAGCGGGGGGCCGGTCCGGGGAGCTGTTTTTT
15 TRBJ2-7 TRBV19 once TRBD1 CASSPIFETGDEQYF TGTGCCAGTAGTCCCATCTTTGAGACAGGGGACGAGCAGTACTTC
14 TRBJ1-6 TRBV30 few - CASQGSSYNSPLHF TGTGCCTCTCAGGGAAGCTCCTATAATTCACCCCTCCACTTT
17 TRBJ1-4 TRBV5-1 - - CASSPKWSGRINEKLFF TGCGCCAGCAGCCCAAAATGGTCGGGGAGAATTAATGAAAAACTGTTTTTT
15 TRBJ2-1 TRBV5-4 - - CASSSDPRGWNEQFF TGTGCCAGCAGCTCTGACCCACGGGGTTGGAATGAGCAGTTCTTC
15 TRBJ2-7 TRBV11-2 - - CASSVHGKESYEQYF TGTGCCAGCAGTGTTCACGGGAAAGAGTCCTACGAGCAGTACTTC
18 TRBJ2-5 TRBV27 - - CASSLTPPLGLGRETQYF TGTGCCAGCAGTCTCACCCCCCCTCTCGGGTTGGGGCGCGAGACCCAGTACTTC
14 TRBJ2-1 TRBV6-1 - - CASREGGPVNEQFF TGTGCCAGCAGGGAAGGGGGGCCGGTCAATGAGCAGTTCTTC
14 TRBJ1-4 TRBV19 - - CASNNGFSNEKLFF TGTGCCAGTAATAACGGGTTCTCTAATGAAAAACTGTTTTTT
17 TRBJ1-2 TRBV5-5 - TRBD1 CASSLVPQGARNYGYTF TGTGCCAGCAGCTTGGTTCCCCAGGGGGCGCGGAACTATGGCTACACCTTC
15 TRBJ2-1 TRBV5-4 - TRBD1 CASSPRDRGEGEQFF TGTGCCAGCAGTCCCCGGGACAGGGGAGAGGGTGAGCAGTTCTTC
13 TRBJ1-1 TRBV2 - TRBD1 CASRLRGLTEAFF TGTGCCAGCAGGTTGAGGGGGCTCACTGAAGCTTTCTTT
15 TRBJ2-5 TRBV7-2 - TRBD2 CASSPSGGPAETQYF TGTGCCAGCAGCCCGAGCGGGGGGCCAGCGGAGACCCAGTACTTC
17 TRBJ2-7 TRBV9 - TRBD2 CASSPGTSGGFAYEQYF TGTGCCAGCAGCCCCGGGACTAGCGGGGGATTTGCCTACGAGCAGTACTTC
16 TRBJ1-2 TRBV4-3 - - CASSQDRRGAGYGYTF TGCGCCAGCAGCCAAGATCGGCGGGGGGCAGGCTATGGCTACACCTTC
12 TRBJ1-4 TRBV4-1 - - CASSQDSRKLFF TGCGCCAGCAGCCAGGACAGTAGAAAACTGTTTTTT